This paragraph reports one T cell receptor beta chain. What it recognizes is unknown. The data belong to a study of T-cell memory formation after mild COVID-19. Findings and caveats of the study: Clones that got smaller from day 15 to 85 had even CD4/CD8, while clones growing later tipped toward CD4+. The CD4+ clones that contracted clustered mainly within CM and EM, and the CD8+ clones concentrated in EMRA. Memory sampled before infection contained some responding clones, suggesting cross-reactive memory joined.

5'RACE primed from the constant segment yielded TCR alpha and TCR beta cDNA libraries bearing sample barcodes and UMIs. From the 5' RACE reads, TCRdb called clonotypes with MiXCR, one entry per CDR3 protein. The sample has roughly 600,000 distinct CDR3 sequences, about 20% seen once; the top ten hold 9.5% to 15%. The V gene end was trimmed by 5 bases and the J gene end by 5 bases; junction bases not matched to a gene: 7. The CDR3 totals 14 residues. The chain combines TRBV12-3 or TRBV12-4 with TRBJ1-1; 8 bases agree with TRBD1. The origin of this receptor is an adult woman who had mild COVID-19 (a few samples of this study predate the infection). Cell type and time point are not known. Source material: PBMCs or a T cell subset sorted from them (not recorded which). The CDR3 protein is CASSKRTGRTEAFF. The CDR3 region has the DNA TGTGCCAGCAGTAAGAGGACAGGGCGTACTGAAGCTTTCTTT.